The clone carrying this T cell receptor (beta chain) was recorded at least ten times. Antigen specificity is unknown. The CDR3 regions of TCR beta were amplified from RNA transcripts. An initial round of RT-PCR targeting the TCR CDR3 relied on the HTBI primer set. A single record per CDR3 protein comes from TCRdb applying MiXCR to the multiplex PCR reads. The sample holds approximately 520,000 distinct CDR3 sequences, around 21% seen once. This specimen belongs to a study of T cells in Graves' hyperthyroidism and ophthalmopathy. Study as a whole: Any treatment followed the collection of peripheral blood at initial diagnosis.

The study defined stable Graves' hyperthyroidism as no ophthalmopathy progression within 18 months. Diagnostic decisions used clinical symptoms, serum thyroxine and TRAb, thyroid ultrasound and orbital computed tomography. The study, taken as a whole, reports: Blood also carried most thyroid clonotypes expanded above 0.001.

The source of this sequence is a man between 18 and 29 years old with Graves' hyperthyroidism. The specimen was blood.

Here the CDR3 DNA reads TGTGCCTGGAACGCCGGCAGGATGAACACTGAAGCTTTCTTT. This gives the protein CAWNAGRMNTEAFF. The chain carries TRBV30 and TRBJ1-1; the D is unclear. Trimming took off 4 bases at V and 0 bases at J, with 12 bases between the two ends. CDR3 length: 14 residues. The germline CDR1 and CDR2 sequences are GTSNPN and SVGIG (reference sequence).